This T cell receptor beta chain was observed in a study of cytomegalovirus exposure and HLA in healthy donors. Findings of the study overall: Further analysis, carried out later, found HLA-associated TCR beta chains more clonally expanded than equally common other chains.

This clone was seen more than once but under ten times. Its specificity is unknown. CDR3 size: 15 residues. CDR1 is MNHEY, CDR2 SMNVEV, per germline (reference sequence). Trimming left V 8 bases short and J 4 bases short, with 17 bases between. Researchers ran the PCR with 60 Vbeta and 13 Jbeta primers. Source study methods: About 83 million unique TCR beta chains, roughly 11 million shared, were counted in a later analysis. Libraries were prepared by immunoSEQ multiplex PCR; TCRdb keeps only in-frame clonotypes and omits some of them. The D gene and trimming were derived from the DNA, and the V and J assignments and clone size from that table. The profile shows more than 100,000 clones, about 78% of them singletons.

The chain is built from TRBV27 and TRBJ1-4; D is perhaps TRBD1 (6 bases). The sequence was obtained from a man aged 45-65 years in good health and CMV-seropositive. The sample comprised PBMCs. The CDR3 sequence: CASEQDRLVNEKLFF. In DNA, the CDR3 is TGTGCCAGCGAGCAAGACAGGTTAGTTAATGAAAAACTGTTTTTT.